These T cell receptor beta chains were read from a single sample in a study of blood T cell repertoires in COVID-19. Clones were read by immunoSEQ multiplex PCR, and TCRdb kept only the in-frame ones, dropping some. Of fewer than 110,000 clones in the sample, more than 70% were seen once. Sequencing was performed on peripheral blood. The source is a human donor in a cohort sampled during active COVID-19. The CDR3 runs from the conserved cysteine through the conserved F or W. A D gene is named only where the DNA matches it firmly. Not every row has a clone size; where given, it reads once, few, many or a size class.

J gene	CDR3 length	V gene	clone size	D gene	CDR3 DNA	CDR3 protein
TRBJ2-1	13	TRBV6-2/TRBV6-3	once	TRBD2	TGTGCCAGCAGTTTAGCGGGAGTGGGTGAGCAGTTCTTC	CASSLAGVGEQFF
TRBJ1-5	14	TRBV6-4	.	TRBD1	TGTGCCAGCAGTCCCCAGACAGGGAATCAGCCCCAGCATTTT	CASSPQTGNQPQHF
TRBJ1-4	15	TRBV27	once	.	TGTGCCAGCAGGAGTCTAGGGGTAGGGCTCGAAAAACTGTTTTTT	CASRSLGVGLEKLFF
TRBJ2-1	17	TRBV7-6	.	.	TGTGCCAGCAGCTTAGTCACCGCTAGTCGGTTTCAGGGTGAGCAGTTCTTC	CASSLVTASRFQGEQFF
TRBJ2-3	15	TRBV11-1	.	TRBD2	TGTGCCAGCAGCTTAGGCGGGGGTACCACAGATACGCAGTATTTT	CASSLGGGTTDTQYF
TRBJ2-1	13	TRBV3-1/TRBV3-2	.	.	TGTGCCAGCAGAGGGGCCGTGTACAATGAGCAGTTCTTC	CASRGAVYNEQFF
TRBJ1-2	14	TRBV6-6	.	TRBD1	TGTGCCAGCAGTTACATCGGGACAGGGGTTGGCTACACCTTC	CASSYIGTGVGYTF
TRBJ2-7	15	TRBV7-4	.	.	TGTGCCAGCAGCTTACGGGGACTCAGACAGGGCGAGCAGTACTTC	CASSLRGLRQGEQYF
TRBJ2-3	14	TRBV3-1/TRBV3-2	.	.	TGTGCCAGCAAACAACTAGCATCAACAGATACGCAGTATTTT	CASKQLASTDTQYF
TRBJ1-4	16	TRBV6-1	.	TRBD1	TGTGCCAGCAGTGCCCTGTGGACAGGGACTAATGAAAAACTGTTTTTT	CASSALWTGTNEKLFF
TRBJ2-4	14	TRBV28	few	.	TGTGCCAGCAGTTTTAGGGGGGGCAAAAACATTCAGTACTTC	CASSFRGGKNIQYF